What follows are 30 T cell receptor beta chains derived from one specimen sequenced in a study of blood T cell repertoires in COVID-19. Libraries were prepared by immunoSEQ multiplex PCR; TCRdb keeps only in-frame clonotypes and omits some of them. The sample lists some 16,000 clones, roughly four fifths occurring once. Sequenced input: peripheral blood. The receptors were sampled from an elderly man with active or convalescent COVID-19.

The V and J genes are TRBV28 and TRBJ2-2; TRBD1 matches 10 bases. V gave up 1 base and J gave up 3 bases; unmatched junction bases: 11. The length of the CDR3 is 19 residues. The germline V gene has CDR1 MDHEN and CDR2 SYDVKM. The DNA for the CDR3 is TGTGCCAGCAGTTTATTGAGGTTTGACAGGGGGCGAGACACCGGGGAGCTGTTTTTT. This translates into CASSLLRFDRGRDTGELFF.

CDR3 nucleotide sequence: TGTGCCAGCAGCCTGATAGTTGGTAGTAATGAGCAGTTCTTC. Translated, it gives CASSLIVGSNEQFF. V usage is TRBV7-3 and J usage is TRBJ2-1; no firm D call. Per the germline V gene, CDR1 is SGHTA and CDR2 is FQGTGA. Trimming pared 5 bases from V and 7 bases from J, leaving 15 bases between. The CDR3 spans 14 residues.

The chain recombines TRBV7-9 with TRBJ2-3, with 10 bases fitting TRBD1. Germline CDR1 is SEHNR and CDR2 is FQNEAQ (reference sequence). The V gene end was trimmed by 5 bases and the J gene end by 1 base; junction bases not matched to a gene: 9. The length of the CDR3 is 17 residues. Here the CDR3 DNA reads TGTGCCAGCAGCACGTTCTTAGGACAGGGGGGCACAGATACGCAGTATTTT. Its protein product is CASSTFLGQGGTDTQYF.

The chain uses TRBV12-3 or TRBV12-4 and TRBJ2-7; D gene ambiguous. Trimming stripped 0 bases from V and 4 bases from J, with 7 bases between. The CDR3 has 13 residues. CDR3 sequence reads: CASSLALRYEQYF. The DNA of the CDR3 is TGTGCCAGCAGTTTAGCGCTCAGGTACGAGCAGTACTTC.

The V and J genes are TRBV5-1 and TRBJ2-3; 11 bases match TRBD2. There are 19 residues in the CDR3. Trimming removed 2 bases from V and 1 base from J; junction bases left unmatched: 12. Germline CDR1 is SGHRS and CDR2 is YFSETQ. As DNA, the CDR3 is TGCGCCAGCAGCTTTCAAGCTAGACCGGGACTAGCGGGCACAGATACGCAGTATTTT. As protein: CASSFQARPGLAGTDTQYF.

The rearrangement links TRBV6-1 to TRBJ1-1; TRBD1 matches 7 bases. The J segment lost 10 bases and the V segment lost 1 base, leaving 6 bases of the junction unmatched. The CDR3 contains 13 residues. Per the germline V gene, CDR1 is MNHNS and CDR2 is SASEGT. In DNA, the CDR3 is TGTGCCAGCAGTGAAGGTCAGGGGGTGAGAGCTTTCTTT. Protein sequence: CASSEGQGVRAFF.

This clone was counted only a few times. The DNA for the CDR3 is TGCAGTGCTAGTTTTGCGGGTGGAGGGCTTTCCGGTGAGCCCCAGCATTTT. Translation gives CSASFAGGGLSGEPQHF. V usage is TRBV20-1 and J usage is TRBJ1-5; D unresolved. The germline V gene has CDR1 DFQATT and CDR2 SNEGSKA (reference sequence). CDR3 length equals 17 residues. Between the trimmed V and J ends, which lost 3 bases and 8 bases, there was a span of 26 bases.

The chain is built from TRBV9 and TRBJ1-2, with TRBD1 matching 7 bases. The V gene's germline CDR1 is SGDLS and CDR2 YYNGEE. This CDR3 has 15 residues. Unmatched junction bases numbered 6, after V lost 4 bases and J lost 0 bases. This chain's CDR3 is CASSLTGVPNYGYTF. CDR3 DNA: TGTGCCAGCAGCCTCACAGGGGTCCCTAACTATGGCTACACCTTC.

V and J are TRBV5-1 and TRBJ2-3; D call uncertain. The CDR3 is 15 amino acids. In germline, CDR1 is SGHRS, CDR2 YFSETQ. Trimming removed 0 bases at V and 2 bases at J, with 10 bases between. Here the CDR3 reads CASSLDGFNTDTQYF. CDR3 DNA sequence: TGCGCCAGCAGCTTGGATGGCTTCAACACAGATACGCAGTATTTT.

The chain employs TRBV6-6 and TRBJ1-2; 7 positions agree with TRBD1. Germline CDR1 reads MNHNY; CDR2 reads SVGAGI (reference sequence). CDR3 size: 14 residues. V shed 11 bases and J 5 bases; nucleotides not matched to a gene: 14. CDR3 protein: CAASAGTDYYGYTF. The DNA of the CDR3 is TGTGCCGCTTCGGCCGGGACAGATTATTATGGCTACACCTTC.

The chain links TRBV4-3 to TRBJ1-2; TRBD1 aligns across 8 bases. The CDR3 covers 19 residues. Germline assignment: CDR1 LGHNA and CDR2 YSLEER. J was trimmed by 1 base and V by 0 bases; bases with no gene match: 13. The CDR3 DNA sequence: TGCGCCAGCAGCCAAGAGGTACGCGGACCGGACAGGGATAACTATGGCTACACCTTC. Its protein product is CASSQEVRGPDRDNYGYTF.

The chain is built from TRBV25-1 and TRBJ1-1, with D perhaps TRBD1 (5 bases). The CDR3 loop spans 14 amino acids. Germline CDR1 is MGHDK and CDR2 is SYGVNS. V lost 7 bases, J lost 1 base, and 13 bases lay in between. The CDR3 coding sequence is TGTGCCAGCACGAGGAGGGGAGAGAACACTGAAGCTTTCTTT. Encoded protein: CASTRRGENTEAFF.

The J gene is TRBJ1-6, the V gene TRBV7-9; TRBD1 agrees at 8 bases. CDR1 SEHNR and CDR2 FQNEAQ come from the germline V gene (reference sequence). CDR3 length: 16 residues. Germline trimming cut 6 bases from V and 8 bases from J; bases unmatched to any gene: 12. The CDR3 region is CASSGGGRGPDSPLHF. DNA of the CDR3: TGTGCCAGCAGTGGGGGCGGCAGGGGGCCGGATTCACCCCTCCACTTT.

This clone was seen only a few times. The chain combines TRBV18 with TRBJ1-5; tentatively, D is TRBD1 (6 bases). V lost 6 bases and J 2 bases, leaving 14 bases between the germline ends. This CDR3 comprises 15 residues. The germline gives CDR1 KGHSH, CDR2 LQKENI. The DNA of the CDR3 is TGTGCCAGCTCCACGCGACAGGAAGGCAATCAGCCCCAGCATTTT. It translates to CASSTRQEGNQPQHF.

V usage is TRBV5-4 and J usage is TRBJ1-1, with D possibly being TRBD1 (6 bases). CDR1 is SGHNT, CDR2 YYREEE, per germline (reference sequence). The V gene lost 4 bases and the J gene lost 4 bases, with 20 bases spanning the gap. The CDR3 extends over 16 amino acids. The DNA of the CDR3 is TGTGCCAGCAGCATCCCCTCGGGGGGCGACGGCACTGAAGCTTTCTTT. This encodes CASSIPSGGDGTEAFF.

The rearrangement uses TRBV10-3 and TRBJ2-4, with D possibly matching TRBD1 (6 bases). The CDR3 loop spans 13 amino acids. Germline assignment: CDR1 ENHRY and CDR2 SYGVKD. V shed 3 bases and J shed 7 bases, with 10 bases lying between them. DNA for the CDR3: TGTGCCATCAGTGACGACGGACAGAACATTCAGTACTTC. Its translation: CAISDDGQNIQYF.

The CDR3 loop reads CASSASLGRRTDTQYF. The CDR3 DNA reads as TGTGCCAGCAGTGCATCGTTGGGGAGACGCACAGATACGCAGTATTTT. This chain uses TRBV6-1 with TRBJ2-3; D possibly corresponds to TRBD2 (5 bases). V was pared by 4 bases and J by 1 base, with 15 bases between. From germline, CDR1 is MNHNS and CDR2 SASEGT. The CDR3 is made up of 16 amino acids.

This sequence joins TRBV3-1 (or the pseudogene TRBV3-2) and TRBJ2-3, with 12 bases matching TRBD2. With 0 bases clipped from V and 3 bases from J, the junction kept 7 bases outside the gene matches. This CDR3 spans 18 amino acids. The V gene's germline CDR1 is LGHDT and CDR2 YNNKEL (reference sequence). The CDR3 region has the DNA TGTGCCAGCAGCCAAGATCGAGGACTAGCGGGGTTAACAGATACGCAGTATTTT. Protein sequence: CASSQDRGLAGLTDTQYF.

CDR3 nucleotide sequence: TGTGCCAGCAGCTCCCCGACGACCGGGACCGGGGAGCTGTTTTTT. It specifies CASSSPTTGTGELFF. The rearrangement joins TRBV11-3 to TRBJ2-2, with no clear D. CDR3 length: 15 amino acids. The V gene lost 4 bases and the J gene lost 5 bases, with 14 bases spanning the gap. In germline, CDR1 is SGHNT, CDR2 YENEEA. Complete variable domain (other parts from reference TRBV11-3 and TRBJ2-2): EAGVVQSPRYKIIEKKQPVAFWCNPISGHNTLYWYLQNLGQGPELLIRYENEEAVDDSQLPKDRFSAERLKGVDSTLKIQPAELGDSAVYLCASSSPTTGTGELFFGEGSRLTVL.

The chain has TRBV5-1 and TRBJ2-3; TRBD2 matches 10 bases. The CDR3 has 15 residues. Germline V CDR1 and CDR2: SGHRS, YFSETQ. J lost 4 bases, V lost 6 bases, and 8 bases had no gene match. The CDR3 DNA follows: TGCGCCAGCAATTCAAGACTAGCGGGTTCAGATACGCAGTATTTT. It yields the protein CASNSRLAGSDTQYF.

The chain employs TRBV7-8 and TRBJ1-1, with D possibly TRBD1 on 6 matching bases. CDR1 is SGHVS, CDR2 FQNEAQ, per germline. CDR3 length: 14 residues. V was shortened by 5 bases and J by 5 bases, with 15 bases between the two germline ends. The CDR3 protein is CASSPDRSGTEAFF. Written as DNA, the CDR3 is TGTGCCAGCAGCCCGGACAGATCGGGTACTGAAGCTTTCTTT.

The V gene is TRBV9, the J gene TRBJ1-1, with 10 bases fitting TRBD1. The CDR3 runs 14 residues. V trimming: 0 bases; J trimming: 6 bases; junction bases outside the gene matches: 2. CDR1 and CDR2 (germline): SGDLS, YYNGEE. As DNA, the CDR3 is TGTGCCAGCAGCGTAGAGACAGGGGGCCCTGAAGCTTTCTTT. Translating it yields CASSVETGGPEAFF.

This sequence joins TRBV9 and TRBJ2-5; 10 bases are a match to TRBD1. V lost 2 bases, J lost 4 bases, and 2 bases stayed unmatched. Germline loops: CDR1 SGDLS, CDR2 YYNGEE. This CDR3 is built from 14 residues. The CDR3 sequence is CASSVTGGIETQYF. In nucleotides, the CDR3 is TGTGCCAGCAGCGTGACAGGGGGCATAGAGACCCAGTACTTC.

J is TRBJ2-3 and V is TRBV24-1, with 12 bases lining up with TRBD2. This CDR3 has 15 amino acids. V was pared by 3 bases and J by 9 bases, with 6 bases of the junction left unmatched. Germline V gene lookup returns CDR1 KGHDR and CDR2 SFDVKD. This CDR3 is CATSDRTSGARTQYF. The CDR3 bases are TGTGCCACCAGTGATCGGACTAGCGGGGCCCGCACGCAGTATTTT.

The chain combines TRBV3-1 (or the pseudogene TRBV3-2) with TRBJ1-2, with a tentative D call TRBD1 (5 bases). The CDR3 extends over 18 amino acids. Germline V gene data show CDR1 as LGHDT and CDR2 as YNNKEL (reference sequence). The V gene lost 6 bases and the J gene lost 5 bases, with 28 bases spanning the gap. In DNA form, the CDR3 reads TGTGCCAGCAGTCCAACCTACCTTTCCTTCGACAGATATTATGGCTACACCTTC. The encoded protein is CASSPTYLSFDRYYGYTF.

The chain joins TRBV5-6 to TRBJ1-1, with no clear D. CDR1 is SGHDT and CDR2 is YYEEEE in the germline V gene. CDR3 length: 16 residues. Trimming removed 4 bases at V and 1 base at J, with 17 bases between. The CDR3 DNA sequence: TGTGCCAGCAGCCCCTGGGGTTGGGGAGCGAACACTGAAGCTTTCTTT. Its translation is CASSPWGWGANTEAFF.

As DNA, the CDR3 is TGTGCCAGCAGTGAAGAGGGGGTAGGCAATCAGCCCCAGCATTTT. Its protein product is CASSEEGVGNQPQHF. The rearrangement uses TRBV6-1 and TRBJ1-5; the D gene is possibly TRBD1 (6 bases). V was clipped by 1 base and J by 2 bases, with 9 bases between them. Germline V gene lookup returns CDR1 MNHNS and CDR2 SASEGT. This CDR3 is 15 amino acids long.

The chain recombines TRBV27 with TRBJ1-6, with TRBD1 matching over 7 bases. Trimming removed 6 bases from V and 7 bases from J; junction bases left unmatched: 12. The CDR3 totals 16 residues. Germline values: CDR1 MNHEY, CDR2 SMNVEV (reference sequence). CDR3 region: CASRLDGGGRNSPLHF. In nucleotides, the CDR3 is TGTGCCAGCAGACTGGACGGAGGGGGCAGGAATTCACCCCTCCACTTT.

In DNA, the CDR3 is TGTGCCAGCATGGACAGGGAGATCTCCTACGAGCAGTACTTC. Its protein is CASMDREISYEQYF. The chain couples TRBV2 to TRBJ2-7, with 8 positions matching TRBD1. This CDR3 region has 14 residues. Germline V gene lookup returns CDR1 SNHLY and CDR2 FYNNEI. With V trimmed by 7 bases and J by 0 bases, 5 bases remained unmatched.

The chain's CDR3 is CASSPAGVTNEKLFF. The CDR3 nucleotides read TGTGCCAGCAGTCCGGCAGGGGTAACTAATGAAAAACTGTTTTTT. V and J are TRBV28 and TRBJ1-4, with a possible D match to TRBD1 (6 bases). Germline CDR1 reads MDHEN; CDR2 reads SYDVKM. Deletions cut 5 bases from V and 1 base from J, with 11 bases between. The CDR3 runs to 15 residues.